This paragraph reports one TCR beta chain. Its cognate antigen is unknown. The sample originates from a study of identical twins. Study findings and constraints: Within cord blood, abundant beta clonotypes carried fewer insertions, but memory repertoires showed no such trend. Beta out-of-frame twin sharing showed a weaker excess.

This CDR3 contains 11 residues. The germline V gene encodes CDR1 DFQATT and CDR2 SNEGSKA (reference sequence). A universal primer site was created by template switching, with the cDNA bearing unique molecular identifiers. MiXCR was run by TCRdb on the 5' RACE reads, yielding one entry per CDR3 protein. The sample carries around 250,000 distinct CDR3 sequences, roughly 13% recorded once. The same data also contributed to another study, on yellow fever vaccine responses in identical twins. That report notes: Reports say the vaccine T cell response in twins looked partly convergent and partly personalized.

What was sequenced was memory (CD45RO+) T cells sorted from blood. This sequence was found in a woman between 18 and 29 years old in good health. The rearrangement joins TRBV20-1 to TRBJ1-2; TRBD1 agrees at 7 bases. CDR3 amino acids: CRATGNYGYTF. CDR3 bases: TGCAGAGCGACAGGGAACTATGGCTACACCTTC.